Following are 9 T cell receptor beta chains from one sample sequenced in a study of T cells after yellow fever vaccination. TCRdb itself ran the 5' RACE reads through MiXCR, one entry per CDR3 protein. Among roughly 330,000 distinct CDR3 sequences listed, 3% to 4.5% were seen once. This material consisted of PBMCs, taken 5 days after the yellow fever booster vaccination. Receptors originate from a man between 18 and 29 years old who received the YFV17D yellow fever vaccine.

This clonotype has at least ten counts. This chain connects TRBV4-1 to TRBJ2-5; 10 nucleotides line up with TRBD2. Trimming removed 0 bases from V and 0 bases from J; junction bases left unmatched: 1. The CDR3 length is 16 residues. The germline V gene has CDR1 MGHRA and CDR2 YSYEKL. The CDR3 here is CASSQDLAGDQETQYF. CDR3 DNA: TGCGCCAGCAGCCAAGATCTAGCGGGGGACCAAGAGACCCAGTACTTC.

This clonotype appeared many times. The chain combines TRBV5-1 with TRBJ2-5, with 9 bases fitting TRBD2. The CDR3 has 14 amino acids. The germline V gene has CDR1 SGHRS and CDR2 YFSETQ. Trimming at V came to 7 bases and at J to 5 bases, leaving 9 bases not matched to a gene. DNA of the CDR3: TGCGCCAGCTTCCGAGGGACTAGCAGGGAGACCCAGTACTTC. Translating gives CASFRGTSRETQYF.

This chain links TRBV30 with TRBJ2-7, with a weak D call TRBD1 (5 bases). This CDR3 has 13 residues. With 2 bases removed from V and 0 bases from J, the gap between germline ends came to 8 bases. Per germline, CDR1 GTSNPN and CDR2 SVGIG (reference sequence). The CDR3 sequence: CAWSQGHSYEQYF. CDR3 bases: TGTGCCTGGAGTCAGGGTCACTCCTACGAGCAGTACTTC.

This clonotype was seen at least ten times. The rearrangement joins TRBV11-2 to TRBJ1-3; D remains ambiguous. V was trimmed by 4 bases and J by 5 bases, leaving 15 bases between them. The CDR3 contains 15 residues. Germline CDR1 is SGHAT and CDR2 is FQNNGV. Here the CDR3 DNA reads TGTGCCAGCAGCTCCCCCCGGGGAAGTCGAAACACCATATATTTT. Its translation: CASSSPRGSRNTIYF. Combining the CDR3 with reference TRBV11-2 and TRBJ1-3 gives the whole variable domain EAGVAQSPRYKIIEKRQSVAFWCNPISGHATLYWYQQILGQGPKLLIQFQNNGVVDDSQLPKDRFSAERLKGVDSTLKIQPAKLEDSAVYLCASSSPRGSRNTIYFGEGSWLTVV.

This clonotype was counted only a few times. This CDR3 reads CASSLGRNTQYF. The CDR3 DNA is TGCGCCAGCAGCTTGGGTCGGAATACGCAGTATTTT. The rearrangement uses TRBV5-1 and TRBJ2-3; D is unresolved. This CDR3 comprises 12 residues. Trimming pared 0 bases from V and 7 bases from J, leaving 6 bases between. Germline CDR1 reads SGHRS; CDR2 reads YFSETQ. Variable domain in full (rest from reference TRBV5-1 and TRBJ2-3): KAGVTQTPRYLIKTRGQQVTLSCSPISGHRSVSWYQQTPGQGLQFLFEYFSETQRNKGNFPGRFSGRQFSNSRSEMNVSTLELGDSALYLCASSLGRNTQYFGPGTRLTVL.

This clonotype was counted only a few times. The chain couples TRBV5-1 to TRBJ2-3; TRBD1 agrees at 9 bases. CDR3 length: 16 residues. Germline-derived CDR1 and CDR2 are SGHRS and YFSETQ. The ends lost 3 bases at V and 3 bases at J; junction bases unmatched: 8. CDR3 bases: TGCGCCAGCAGCTCGGGACAGGGAGCCGGTACAGATACGCAGTATTTT. Protein: CASSSGQGAGTDTQYF.

This clonotype has at least ten counts. The V and J genes are TRBV5-1 and TRBJ1-4; D is unresolved. The germline V gene has CDR1 SGHRS and CDR2 YFSETQ. V was trimmed by 5 bases and J by 5 bases, leaving 10 bases between them. The CDR3 extends over 13 amino acids. The CDR3 DNA follows: TGCGCCAGCAGTTACGGGAAGAATGAAAAACTGTTTTTT. This codes for CASSYGKNEKLFF.

The genes are TRBV7-8 and TRBJ2-5; TRBD2 matches 11 bases. Germline CDR1 is SGHVS and CDR2 is FQNEAQ. V was pared by 1 base and J by 4 bases, with 17 bases of the junction left unmatched. CDR3 length: 20 residues. This CDR3 is CASSLVLLLAGAMEGETQYF. The CDR3 DNA reads as TGTGCCAGCAGCTTAGTGCTTCTACTAGCGGGGGCAATGGAAGGAGAGACCCAGTACTTC.

The rearrangement uses TRBV12-3 or TRBV12-4 and TRBJ1-5, with no clear D. The CDR3 consists of 14 residues. V dropped 0 bases and J dropped 9 bases, with 12 bases sitting between them. CDR3 DNA sequence: TGTGCCAGCAGTTTAGCGCTGGCGGCGGGGCCCCAGCATTTT. This translates into CASSLALAAGPQHF.